This T cell receptor beta chain was sequenced for a study of blood T cell repertoires in COVID-19. As for the study in general: Donors in the United States, Italy and Spain gave samples during acute or convalescent COVID-19. From T cells, B-cell-depleted T cells, or PBMCs came the material, which was cDNA or gDNA.

Germline assignment: CDR1 SNHLY and CDR2 FYNNEI. After removal of 5 bases from V and 0 bases from J, the junction contained 2 bases not matched to a gene. The CDR3 extends over 15 amino acids. Original processing notes: Nucleated cell number was recorded as an estimate derived from reference gene primer amplification. Profiled with immunoSEQ multiplex PCR; TCRdb holds only in-frame clones, not every one. V, J and clone size reflect that table, while D and trimming were determined from the DNA. The sample has about 180,000 clones; 70% to 90% are singletons. The sequenced sample consisted of peripheral blood. V usage is TRBV2 and J usage is TRBJ2-1; 9 nucleotides match TRBD2. This TCR was sampled from a human donor with active or convalescent COVID-19. The donor label of this sample is uncertain. The CDR3 DNA sequence: TGTGCCAGCAGTTTTAGCGGGAGCTCCTACAATGAGCAGTTCTTC. This codes for CASSFSGSSYNEQFF.